This T cell receptor beta chain was captured in a study of OX40 agonist ivuxolimab in advanced cancers. Whole-study context: Those treated in dose escalation had hepatocellular carcinoma, melanoma, renal cell cancer or head and neck cancer.

Libraries were prepared by immunoSEQ multiplex PCR; TCRdb keeps only in-frame clonotypes and omits some of them. In the table there are 65,000 to 95,000 clones, roughly nine tenths of which are singletons. Looked up from germline, CDR1 is MDHEN and CDR2 is SYDVKM. This CDR3 spans 14 amino acids. V was pared by 7 bases and J by 5 bases, with 17 bases between. The chain links TRBV28 to TRBJ1-2; D is perhaps TRBD1 (6 bases). The sample here was CD4+ or CD8+ T cells sorted from blood, taken in a trial of the OX40 agonist ivuxolimab. This clonotype was sampled from an adult with an advanced solid tumor such as melanoma, head and neck, liver or kidney cancer. CDR3 DNA sequence: TGTGCCAGCACCTCCCCGGGACAAAGTTATGGCTACACCTTC. Translation: CASTSPGQSYGYTF.